This TCR beta chain appears in the sequencing data of a study of tumor and adjacent non-tumor tissue in lung cancer. Study-wide background: Patients comprised 12 adenocarcinoma, a couple of squamous cell carcinoma and 1 small cell lung cancer. Samples averaged about 3.8 million productive TCRbeta reads each.

Trimming took off 0 bases at V and 4 bases at J, with 9 bases between the two ends. The germline V gene encodes CDR1 LNHDA and CDR2 SQIVND (reference sequence). The CDR3 consists of 14 residues. TCRbeta libraries were built with three rounds of nested PCR, modified from ARM-PCR. Using its own MiXCR run on the multiplex PCR reads, TCRdb lists one record per CDR3 protein. The sample shows 100,000 or so distinct CDR3 sequences, around three fifths of them seen only once. Regarding this clonotype: Its antigen is as yet unknown.

General observations from the study: Compared with tumor, normal lung showed significantly lower TCR diversity.

No cell sorting was done before RNA was extracted from the tissue. This non-tumor lung sample came from over 3 cm beyond the tumor edge. The TCR was taken from a man younger than 40 with non-small cell lung cancer. The sequencing sample was made of distant non-tumor lung tissue. The V gene is TRBV19, the J gene TRBJ1-1, with a weak D call TRBD1 (5 bases). The CDR3 DNA reads TGTGCCAGTAGTATAGACGAGCAGGGCACTGAAGCTTTCTTT. This translates into CASSIDEQGTEAFF.